This record concerns one T cell receptor (beta chain) sequence. The CDR3 is 12 residues long. The data were taken from a study of Ad26.COV2.S vaccination and SARS-CoV-2 variants. Libraries were prepared by immunoSEQ multiplex PCR; TCRdb keeps only in-frame clonotypes and omits some of them. The sample lists around 400,000 clones; 75% to 95% were seen once. Regarding treatment: about 20 received Ad26.COV2.S at low or high dose, single or two shots; a few received placebo; per-sample allocation not given. Each sample was drawn 63 days after the first injection (of vaccine or placebo). The clonotype originates from a person aged 18-60 years who received the Ad26.COV2.S COVID-19 vaccine or a placebo. V usage is TRBV21-1 and J usage is TRBJ1-1; the listed D gene, TRBD1, was not tested against the DNA. TRBV21-1 is shown as a pseudogene. The input for sequencing was peripheral blood, taken in a trial of Ad26.COV2.S vaccine versus placebo. The CDR3 DNA reads TGTGCCAGCAGCGAAACGCAGGGGGAAGCTTTCTTT. Translating it yields CASSETQGEAFF.